A selection of T cell receptor beta chains follows, all from one sample in a study of response to subunit inactivated influenza vaccine. TCRdb re-called the RT-PCR reads with MiXCR, one entry per CDR3 protein. Seen here are 500,000 or so distinct CDR3 sequences, more than 15% observed once, and the top ten hold 2.5% to 3.5%. Sequences were derived from CD4+ T cells sorted from PBMCs, sampled around 2 years after vaccination. These receptors all come from a man aged 50 to 69 who received an inactivated influenza vaccine. Both conserved end residues are part of each CDR3.

v_call,cdr3_aa
TRBV6-2/TRBV6-3,CASSHGVEQFF
TRBV28,CASTPPTGGVYNEQFF
TRBV5-1,CASRRDSSVQETQYF
TRBV6-1,CASWMGRFSGNTIYF
TRBV5-1,CASSSGLDTDTQYF
TRBV7-2,CASSPPGQTYEQYF
TRBV7-2,CASSSAGTGRVEQYF
TRBV4-2,CASSHQSYNEQFF
TRBV28,CASSLAGRGGGYTF
TRBV15,CATSRGLAGGGETQYF
TRBV6-2/TRBV6-3,CASSPRDRAAHEQFF
TRBV5-1,CASSFDRGEQFF
TRBV5-1,CASSLNGRTDTQYF
TRBV2,CASSRQGAPEKLFF
TRBV25-1,CASTRGAGAYNEQFF
TRBV6-2/TRBV6-3,CASRRSAGGRGNEQFF
TRBV7-8,CASSLPSGRALVTDTQYF
TRBV20-1,CSATNRGAKNIQYF
TRBV20-1,CSGNEGGYEQYF
TRBV4-3,CASSRGTGTIGANVLTF
TRBV20-1,CSLRSGGSDTQYF
TRBV11-3,CASSHRDRATNTGELFF
TRBV7-6,CASSPIAGLAGYEQYF
TRBV4-2,CASSQAGGQPQHF
TRBV20-1,CSARDRATLYTEAFF